What follows are 32 T cell receptor beta chains derived from one specimen sequenced in a study of blood T cell repertoires in COVID-19. The method was immunoSEQ multiplex PCR; TCRdb's version includes in-frame clones alone and lacks a portion of them. Of 70,000 to 85,000 clones in the sample, roughly 78% were seen once. Sample: peripheral blood. The receptors were sampled from a man aged 60-69 years with acute or convalescent COVID-19.

This chain joins TRBV11-1 and TRBJ1-2, with D hard to call. Germline V CDR1 and CDR2: SGHAT, FQDESV (reference sequence). The CDR3 loop spans 13 amino acids. V lost 0 bases, J lost 8 bases, and 10 bases lay in between. CDR3 nucleotide sequence: TGTGCCAGCAGCTTAGCCACGTACGGGGGCTACACCTTC. The encoded protein is CASSLATYGGYTF. The variable domain in full, with the rest retrieved from reference TRBV11-1 and TRBJ1-2, is EAEVAQSPRYKITEKSQAVAFWCDPISGHATLYWYRQILGQGPELLVQFQDESVVDDSQLPKDRFSAERLKGVDSTLKIQPAELGDSAMYLCASSLATYGGYTFGSGTRLTVV.

This clone was observed a handful of times. V gene TRBV6-5 combines with J gene TRBJ1-1; the D gene is possibly TRBD1 (6 bases). Germline CDR1 is MNHEY and CDR2 is SVGAGI. The CDR3 has 15 amino acids. With 4 bases removed from V and 2 bases from J, the gap between germline ends came to 14 bases. The CDR3 region has the DNA TGTGCCAGCAGTTCCAACAGGGCCAGAAACACTGAAGCTTTCTTT. Residues: CASSSNRARNTEAFF.

The genes are TRBV19 and TRBJ2-7; 9 bases align to TRBD1. The J segment lost 6 bases and the V segment lost 5 bases, leaving 5 bases of the junction unmatched. CDR1 LNHDA and CDR2 SQIVND come from the germline V gene (reference sequence). The CDR3 totals 13 residues. CDR3 sequence: CASSPDRGSEQYF. The CDR3 DNA is TGTGCCAGTAGTCCGGACAGGGGCTCCGAGCAGTACTTC.

The chain carries TRBV5-1 and TRBJ2-7, with 9 positions matching TRBD1. Trimming at V came to 0 bases and at J to 2 bases, leaving 6 bases not matched to a gene. Germline V lookup: CDR1 SGHRS, CDR2 YFSETQ. There are 16 residues in the CDR3. The CDR3 protein is CASSLGPGQGAYEQYF. CDR3 nucleotide sequence: TGCGCCAGCAGCTTGGGGCCGGGACAGGGCGCCTACGAGCAGTACTTC.

This clone was seen only once. The chain combines TRBV7-2 with TRBJ1-6; a possible D gene is TRBD1 (5 bases). The germline gives CDR1 SGHTA, CDR2 FQGNSA. This CDR3 spans 15 amino acids. The V and J ends lost 0 bases and 13 bases respectively, with 16 bases between them. The DNA of the CDR3 is TGTGCCAGCAGCTTAGCGGCGCCGCCGGGGGACCCCCTCCACTTT. Protein sequence: CASSLAAPPGDPLHF.

This clone was seen more than once but under ten times. The V and J genes are TRBV11-3 and TRBJ2-3; 9 bases are shared with TRBD2. Germline-derived CDR1 and CDR2 are SGHNT and YENEEA. The CDR3 has 17 residues. Trimming cost V 5 bases and J 5 bases; bases outside gene matches: 14. This CDR3 reads CASSPKGSGGRQDTQYF. CDR3 coding DNA: TGTGCCAGCAGCCCAAAAGGGAGCGGGGGGCGCCAAGATACGCAGTATTTT.

This clone was detected once. This specimen includes other DNA sequences encoding the same CDR3. In nucleotides, the CDR3 is TGTGCCAGCAGCTTAGACCTAGCGGGGACCTACAATGAGCAGTTCTTC. Translated: CASSLDLAGTYNEQFF. The chain joins TRBV11-2 to TRBJ2-1; TRBD2 aligns across 9 bases. Per germline, CDR1 SGHAT and CDR2 FQNNGV. This CDR3 spans 16 amino acids. V lost 0 bases, J lost 2 bases, and 2 bases stayed unmatched.

The chain employs TRBV5-1 and TRBJ2-2; TRBD2 aligns across 7 bases. The trim removed 0 bases at V and 6 bases at J, leaving 8 bases unmatched. This CDR3 comprises 16 residues. Germline CDR1 reads SGHRS; CDR2 reads YFSETQ. CDR3 bases: TGCGCCAGCAGCTTGGAGGCGGACGGGAGGTCCGGGGAGCTGTTTTTT. It translates to CASSLEADGRSGELFF.

Remarks on this clone: At one end, the junction sequence differs from germline, possibly due to a read error. The rearrangement uses TRBV7-7 and TRBJ2-5; D is perhaps TRBD1 (6 bases). This CDR3 comprises 15 residues. In germline, CDR1 is SSHAT, CDR2 FNYEAQ (reference sequence). The DNA of the CDR3 is TGTGCTAGCAGCCTAGGGGGAGCTGGGCAAGAGACCCAGTACTTC. This translates into CASSLGGAGQETQYF.

This chain connects TRBV19 to TRBJ1-5, with D possibly being TRBD1 (5 bases). The CDR3 totals 12 residues. With 2 bases removed from V and 7 bases from J, the gap between germline ends came to 6 bases. Germline CDR1 and CDR2: LNHDA and SQIVND (reference sequence). The CDR3 region is CASSINRQPQHF. The CDR3 DNA follows: TGTGCCAGTAGTATAAACAGGCAGCCCCAGCATTTT.

Worth noting for this clone: A read error may account for a junction end that differs from germline. This sequence joins TRBV7-7 and TRBJ2-3; tentative D call: TRBD2 (6 bases). Germline V CDR1 and CDR2: SSHAT, FNYEAQ (reference sequence). The CDR3 runs to 15 residues. CDR3 nucleotides: TGTGCTAGCAGCCCACTTGCGGGGAGCACAGATACGCAGTATTTT. Translating gives CASSPLAGSTDTQYF.

CDR3 nucleotide sequence: TGTGCCAGCAGTTTAGCTATAACTCAGCCCCAGCATTTT. Translated, it gives CASSLAITQPQHF. This chain uses TRBV28 with TRBJ1-5; D unresolved. Germline V CDR1 and CDR2: MDHEN, SYDVKM. V lost 2 bases to trimming and J lost 6 bases, with 8 bases between them. The CDR3 is 13 amino acids.

The rearrangement uses TRBV24-1 and TRBJ2-1, with D tentatively TRBD2 (7 bases). CDR1 KGHDR and CDR2 SFDVKD come from the germline V gene. The V and J ends lost 4 bases and 8 bases respectively, with 17 bases between them. The CDR3 runs 15 residues. CDR3 region: CATSDAGALRDEQFF. CDR3 nucleotides: TGTGCCACCAGTGACGCGGGGGCCCTTAGGGATGAGCAGTTCTTC.

The chain carries TRBV7-2 and TRBJ2-3, with 7 bases fitting TRBD2. CDR3 length: 14 residues. With V trimmed by 5 bases and J by 9 bases, 11 bases remained unmatched. Germline V lookup: CDR1 SGHTA, CDR2 FQGNSA. CDR3 DNA: TGTGCCAGCAGCCCCCGGGTGGGAGGGGACACGCAGTATTTT. Encoded protein: CASSPRVGGDTQYF.

The genes are TRBV7-9 and TRBJ1-1, with D perhaps matching TRBD1 (6 bases). Deletions cut 5 bases from V and 1 base from J, with 14 bases between. CDR3 length: 15 amino acids. CDR1 and CDR2 from the germline V gene are SEHNR and FQNEAQ (reference sequence). The CDR3 here is CASSPEGVRNTEAFF. The DNA of the CDR3 is TGTGCCAGCAGCCCAGAGGGGGTTAGGAACACTGAAGCTTTCTTT.

The chain joins TRBV27 to TRBJ1-5, with TRBD1 matching 7 bases. Trimming took 5 bases from V and 7 from J; bases not matched to a gene: 11. CDR1 MNHEY and CDR2 SMNVEV come from the germline V gene (reference sequence). There are 15 residues in the CDR3. CDR3 sequence reads: CASSQNGQAGQPQHF. The CDR3, as DNA: TGTGCCAGCAGTCAAAACGGACAGGCGGGACAGCCCCAGCATTTT.

This clone occurred once. V gene TRBV27 combines with J gene TRBJ2-7, with D hard to call. Looked up from germline, CDR1 is MNHEY and CDR2 is SMNVEV (reference sequence). Trimming pared 0 bases from V and 4 bases from J, leaving 10 bases between. The CDR3 has 14 amino acids. The CDR3 region has the DNA TGTGCCAGCAGTTTATCGAGGCAAGCATACGAGCAGTACTTC. This sequence encodes CASSLSRQAYEQYF.

The chain links TRBV7-3 to TRBJ2-3; D perhaps matches TRBD2 (6 bases). Trimming cost V 5 bases and J 0 bases, with 9 bases left between them. Looked up from germline, CDR1 is SGHTA and CDR2 is FQGTGA. This CDR3 comprises 14 residues. The CDR3 protein is CASSPGTSTDTQYF. DNA for the CDR3: TGTGCCAGCAGCCCTGGGACTAGCACAGATACGCAGTATTTT.

This chain connects TRBV2 to TRBJ2-1; TRBD2 aligns across 7 bases. The CDR3 totals 15 residues. Germline trimming cut 3 bases from V and 6 bases from J; bases unmatched to any gene: 8. CDR1 and CDR2 from the germline V gene are SNHLY and FYNNEI. The CDR3 DNA reads as TGTGCCAGCAGTGATAGACGGGAGGCGGCCAATGAGCAGTTCTTC. Residues: CASSDRREAANEQFF.

The V and J genes are TRBV4-1 and TRBJ2-7; TRBD1 aligns across 9 bases. This CDR3 is built from 13 residues. The ends lost 3 bases at V and 9 bases at J; junction bases unmatched: 6. In germline, CDR1 is MGHRA, CDR2 YSYEKL. Here the CDR3 reads CASSHLGQGWQYF. CDR3 nucleotides: TGCGCCAGCAGCCATCTGGGACAGGGATGGCAGTACTTC.

The chain combines TRBV28 with TRBJ2-7; 7 nucleotides align to TRBD1. The CDR3 consists of 14 residues. With V trimmed by 7 bases and J by 6 bases, 12 bases remained unmatched. Germline assignment: CDR1 MDHEN and CDR2 SYDVKM. The CDR3, as DNA: TGTGCCAGCACCAATTACAGGGGTGCAAGCGAGCAGTACTTC. It translates to CASTNYRGASEQYF.

In this sample, this clone turned up once. J is TRBJ2-3 and V is TRBV4-3, with 9 nucleotides matching TRBD2. Germline V gene data show CDR1 as LGHNA and CDR2 as YSLEER. With 10 bases clipped from V and 5 bases from J, the junction kept 10 bases outside the gene matches. The CDR3 runs to 14 residues. CDR3 region: CATWGGGAGDTQYF. CDR3 DNA: TGCGCCACTTGGGGCGGGGGGGCAGGAGATACGCAGTATTTT.

This chain uses TRBV7-8 with TRBJ2-3, with 8 bases aligning to TRBD2. J was trimmed by 0 bases and V by 5 bases; bases with no gene match: 16. This CDR3 is built from 19 residues. Per germline, CDR1 SGHVS and CDR2 FQNEAQ. CDR3 nucleotides: TGTGCCAGCAGCCCCACTCGGGGGGGCTTAGAGTCTAGCACAGATACGCAGTATTTT. Its translation is CASSPTRGGLESSTDTQYF. Based on the CDR3 plus reference TRBV7-8 and TRBJ2-3, the full variable domain is GAGVSQSPRYKVAKRGQDVALRCDPISGHVSLFWYQQALGQGPEFLTYFQNEAQLDKSGLPSDRFFAERPEGSVSTLKIQRTQQEDSAVYLCASSPTRGGLESSTDTQYFGPGTRLTVL.

The rearrangement joins TRBV5-4 to TRBJ2-1, with TRBD2 matching 12 bases. Unmatched junction bases numbered 12, after V lost 4 bases and J lost 10 bases. The CDR3 runs 16 residues. Germline values: CDR1 SGHNT, CDR2 YYREEE (reference sequence). CDR3 in DNA: TGTGCCAGCAGCCCTGGGGGGCTAGCGGGAGGGGGAGAGCAGTTCTTC. Its protein product is CASSPGGLAGGGEQFF. Full variable domain (rest looked up from reference TRBV5-4 and TRBJ2-1): ETGVTQSPTHLIKTRGQQVTLRCSSQSGHNTVSWYQQALGQGPQFIFQYYREEENGRGNFPPRFSGLQFPNYSSELNVNALELDDSALYLCASSPGGLAGGGEQFFGPGTRLTVL.

This clone was observed a single time. V and J are TRBV5-1 and TRBJ2-7, with TRBD1 identical over 8 bases. The germline V gene encodes CDR1 SGHRS and CDR2 YFSETQ. The CDR3 extends over 14 amino acids. With V trimmed by 4 bases and J by 3 bases, 6 bases remained unmatched. The CDR3 bases are TGCGCCAGCAGCGTGACAGGGGTAGGCTACGAGCAGTACTTC. Protein: CASSVTGVGYEQYF. Filled out from reference TRBV5-1 and TRBJ2-7, the complete variable domain reads KAGVTQTPRYLIKTRGQQVTLSCSPISGHRSVSWYQQTPGQGLQFLFEYFSETQRNKGNFPGRFSGRQFSNSRSEMNVSTLELGDSALYLCASSVTGVGYEQYFGPGTRLTVT.

The J gene is TRBJ2-7, the V gene TRBV25-1; 8 bases are a match to TRBD2. CDR3 length equals 15 residues. Germline CDR1 reads MGHDK; CDR2 reads SYGVNS. Losses at the gene ends were 5 bases for V and 0 bases for J; bases not matched to a gene: 6. CDR3 protein: CASSPLAGLSYEQYF. Written as DNA, the CDR3 is TGTGCCAGCAGTCCGCTAGCGGGCCTCTCCTACGAGCAGTACTTC.

The chain is built from TRBV24-1 and TRBJ2-7; 9 bases match TRBD2. This CDR3 has 15 residues. Trimming took 2 bases from V and 7 from J; bases not matched to a gene: 8. Germline V gene sequence: CDR1 KGHDR, CDR2 SFDVKD. CDR3 DNA: TGTGCCACCAGTGATTCGATAGCGGGAGTAGAAGAGCAGTACTTC. It yields the protein CATSDSIAGVEEQYF.

CDR3 protein: CASSPSTGTEAFF. The CDR3 DNA reads as TGTGCCAGCTCACCCTCGACAGGGACTGAAGCTTTCTTT. The chain links TRBV18 to TRBJ1-1, with 7 bases lining up with TRBD1. The germline CDR1 and CDR2 sequences are KGHSH and LQKENI. The CDR3 contains 13 residues. With 3 bases clipped from V and 5 bases from J, the junction kept 3 bases outside the gene matches.

CDR3 amino acids: CASSLGQGAEKLFF. CDR3 DNA: TGTGCCAGCAGCTTGGGACAGGGGGCTGAAAAACTGTTTTTT. The chain links TRBV27 to TRBJ1-4; TRBD1 matches at 12 bases. This CDR3 has 14 amino acids. CDR1 is MNHEY and CDR2 is SMNVEV in the germline V gene (reference sequence). V lost 6 bases and J lost 7; bases outside the gene matches: 3.

This clone was picked up one time. The CDR3 nucleotides read TGTGCCAGCAGCTTACCTGGGCGGGGGGGCTACAATGAGCAGTTCTTC. Translation gives CASSLPGRGGYNEQFF. The chain has TRBV11-2 and TRBJ2-1; TRBD2 aligns across 9 bases. V dropped 2 bases and J dropped 3; count of bases not matched to a gene: 5. Per the germline V gene, CDR1 is SGHAT and CDR2 is FQNNGV. The CDR3 totals 16 residues.

A few counts support this clone. This chain connects TRBV18 to TRBJ2-3; TRBD2 matches 11 bases. V gave up 2 bases and J gave up 6 bases; unmatched junction bases: 7. CDR1 and CDR2 (germline): KGHSH, LQKENI. CDR3 size: 16 residues. The CDR3 DNA is TGTGCCAGCTCACCAGGGACTAGCGGTAAAGGCGATACGCAGTATTTT. Translated, it gives CASSPGTSGKGDTQYF.

The V and J genes are TRBV5-1 and TRBJ1-2, with D tentatively TRBD1 (5 bases). Germline V gene data show CDR1 as SGHRS and CDR2 as YFSETQ. The CDR3 totals 13 residues. V gave up 3 bases and J gave up 2 bases, with 8 bases separating them. The CDR3, as DNA: TGCGCCAGCAGCTCGACAGTGAACTATGGCTACACCTTC. Protein: CASSSTVNYGYTF.